The 9 T cell receptor beta chains below all came from one sample that was sequenced in a study of identical twins. A single record per CDR3 protein comes from TCRdb applying MiXCR to the 5' RACE reads. There are 1.5 million to 2 million distinct CDR3 sequences in the sample; about 32% occur only once, and 0.25% to 0.3% lies in the top ten. Material for sequencing was cord blood. Receptors originate from a newborn girl in good health.

The V and J genes are TRBV4-2 and TRBJ2-1; 11 nucleotides agree with TRBD2. The CDR3 is 16 residues long. Germline V lookup: CDR1 LGHNA, CDR2 YNFKEQ. Trimming at V came to 4 bases and at J to 7 bases, leaving 9 bases not matched to a gene. CDR3 region: CASSRIAGGPRNEQFF. CDR3 DNA sequence: TGTGCCAGCAGCCGAATAGCGGGAGGGCCGCGGAATGAGCAGTTCTTC.

The chain couples TRBV7-8 to TRBJ2-1; tentatively, D is TRBD1 (7 bases). The J call may be in error: the DNA end matches TRBJ2-7 better. The germline gives CDR1 SGHVS, CDR2 FQNEAQ. This CDR3 is 13 amino acids long. The CDR3 region is CASVGGGYNEQYF. The CDR3 DNA reads as TGTGCCAGTGTAGGAGGGGGCTACAATGAGCAGTACTTC.

There are a few counts of this clonotype. The rearrangement links TRBV6-6 to TRBJ2-6; D ambiguous. This CDR3 spans 14 amino acids. The V end was cut by 6 bases, the J end by 2 bases, with 8 bases between. Germline-derived CDR1 and CDR2 are MNHNY and SVGAGI (reference sequence). CDR3 residues: CASSPVAGANVLTF. The CDR3 nucleotides are TGTGCCAGCAGCCCCGTGGCTGGGGCCAACGTCCTGACTTTC.

The rearrangement links TRBV7-9 to TRBJ1-1, with 8 positions matching TRBD1. The CDR3 sequence is 14 residues long. Germline-derived CDR1 and CDR2 are SEHNR and FQNEAQ (reference sequence). V was pared by 4 bases and J by 3 bases, with 4 bases of the junction left unmatched. CDR3 sequence reads: CASSSRGLDTEAFF. The CDR3 DNA reads TGTGCCAGCAGCTCCAGGGGGCTAGACACTGAAGCTTTCTTT.

The chain joins TRBV24-1 to TRBJ2-3; TRBD1 is a possible D gene (5 bases). The germline CDR1 and CDR2 sequences are KGHDR and SFDVKD. V was cut by 7 bases and J by 7 bases, with 14 bases left in between. The CDR3 runs to 13 residues. The CDR3 reads CATSPVGENTQYF. DNA of the CDR3: TGTGCCACCAGCCCCGTAGGGGAAAATACGCAGTATTTT.

This clonotype was recorded at least ten times. This rearrangement joins TRBV12-3 or TRBV12-4 to TRBJ1-2, with 8 positions matching TRBD1. CDR3 length: 17 amino acids. V trimming: 2 bases; J trimming: 4 bases; junction bases outside the gene matches: 12. The CDR3 sequence: CASSLNSGQGEAYGYTF. As DNA, the CDR3 is TGTGCCAGCAGTTTAAACTCTGGACAGGGCGAGGCCTATGGCTACACCTTC.

The chain couples TRBV4-2 to TRBJ2-3; D might be TRBD1 (5 bases). There are 14 residues in the CDR3. Trimming pared 2 bases from V and 1 base from J, leaving 7 bases between. CDR1 LGHNA and CDR2 YNFKEQ come from the germline V gene. The DNA for the CDR3 is TGTGCCAGCAGCCAAAAACAGGGCACAGATACGCAGTATTTT. It translates to CASSQKQGTDTQYF.

V usage is TRBV12-5 and J usage is TRBJ2-4; 7 bases are shared with TRBD2. The germline V gene has CDR1 LGHNT and CDR2 FRNRAP. This CDR3 has 15 amino acids. With V trimmed by 0 bases and J by 5 bases, 4 bases remained unmatched. The CDR3 coding sequence is TGTGCTAGTGGTTTGGTACGAGGGAGGGAAAACATTCAGTACTTC. Amino acids: CASGLVRGRENIQYF.

This clonotype was picked up a small number of times. J is TRBJ2-3 and V is TRBV3-1; possible D gene TRBD1, 5 bases. This CDR3 has 16 residues. Germline loops: CDR1 LGHDT, CDR2 YNNKEL (reference sequence). V was pared by 0 bases and J by 1 base, with 11 bases between. The CDR3 DNA sequence: TGTGCCAGCAGCCAAGATGTGGGGCAGGGCACAGATACGCAGTATTTT. It yields the protein CASSQDVGQGTDTQYF.